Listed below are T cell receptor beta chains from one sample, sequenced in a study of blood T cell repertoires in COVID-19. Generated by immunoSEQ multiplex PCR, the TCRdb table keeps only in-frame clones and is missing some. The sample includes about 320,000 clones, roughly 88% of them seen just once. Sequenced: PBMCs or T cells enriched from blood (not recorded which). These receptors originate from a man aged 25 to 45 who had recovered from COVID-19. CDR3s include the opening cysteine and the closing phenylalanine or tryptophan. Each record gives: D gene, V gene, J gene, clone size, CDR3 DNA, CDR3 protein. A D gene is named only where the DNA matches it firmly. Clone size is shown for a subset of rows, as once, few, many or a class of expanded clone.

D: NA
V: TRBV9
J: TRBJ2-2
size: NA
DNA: TGTGCCAGCAGCGTAGTGGGGGCCGGAACCGGGGAGCTGTTTTTT
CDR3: CASSVVGAGTGELFF

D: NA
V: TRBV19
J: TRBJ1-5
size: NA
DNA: TGTGCCAGTATGGGCCGGAATAGCAATCAGCCCCAGCATTTT
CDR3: CASMGRNSNQPQHF

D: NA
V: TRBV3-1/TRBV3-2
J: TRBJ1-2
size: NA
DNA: TGTGCCAGCAGCCAAGCGGGACTCATTAACTATGGCTACACCTTC
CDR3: CASSQAGLINYGYTF

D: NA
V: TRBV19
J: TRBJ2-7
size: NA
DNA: TGTGCCAGTAGTATAGTTACAGACCCCTACGAGCAGTACTTC
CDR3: CASSIVTDPYEQYF

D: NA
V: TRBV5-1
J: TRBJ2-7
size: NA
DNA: TGCGCCTCTAAGGAGGATGGGGAGCAGTACTTC
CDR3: CASKEDGEQYF

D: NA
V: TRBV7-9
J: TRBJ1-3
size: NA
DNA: TGTGCCAGCAGCGGCCCGACAGGCAAGAACTCTGGAAACACCATATATTTT
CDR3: CASSGPTGKNSGNTIYF

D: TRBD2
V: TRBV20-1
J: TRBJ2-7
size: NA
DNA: TGCAGTGCTAGTGACCCGTCGACTAGCGGGGGGGTCTCGTACGAGCAGTACTTC
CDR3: CSASDPSTSGGVSYEQYF

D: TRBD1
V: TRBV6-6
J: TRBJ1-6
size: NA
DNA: TGTGCCAGCAGTTCCCCCCGCACAGGGGATTCACCCCTCCACTTT
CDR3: CASSSPRTGDSPLHF

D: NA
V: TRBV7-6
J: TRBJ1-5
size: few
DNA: TGTGCCAGCAGCCAGGCGGACAGCCACAATCAGCCCCAGCATTTT
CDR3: CASSQADSHNQPQHF

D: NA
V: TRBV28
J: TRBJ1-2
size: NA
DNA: TGTGCCAGCAGTTTCAACAGCTACTATGGCTACACCTTC
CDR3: CASSFNSYYGYTF

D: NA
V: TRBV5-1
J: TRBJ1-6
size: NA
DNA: TGCGCCAGCACCGCGGACAGCCCTCCCTATAATTCACCCCTCCACTTT
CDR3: CASTADSPPYNSPLHF

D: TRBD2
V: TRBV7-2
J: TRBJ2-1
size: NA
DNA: TGTGCCAGCAGCTCTCAACCGGGACTAGCGGGGGGCTCCTACAATGAGCAGTTCTTC
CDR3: CASSSQPGLAGGSYNEQFF

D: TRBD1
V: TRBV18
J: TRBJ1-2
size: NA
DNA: TGTGCCAGCTCACCACTGCTCCCCCTCCCGGGACAGGGGGATGGCTACACCTTC
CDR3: CASSPLLPLPGQGDGYTF

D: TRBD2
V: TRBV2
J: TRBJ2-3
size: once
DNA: TGTGCCAGCAGTCCGCGGACTAGCGGCGGCGGAGGGGATACGCAGTATTTT
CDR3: CASSPRTSGGGGDTQYF

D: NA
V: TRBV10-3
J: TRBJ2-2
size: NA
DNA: TGTGCCATCAGTGAAAGGGGCCCGCCGACCGGGGAGCTGTTTTTT
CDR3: CAISERGPPTGELFF

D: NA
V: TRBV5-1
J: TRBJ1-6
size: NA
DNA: TGCGCCAGCAGCTTGGCCGGGAGATCCTATAATTCACCCCTCCACTTT
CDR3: CASSLAGRSYNSPLHF

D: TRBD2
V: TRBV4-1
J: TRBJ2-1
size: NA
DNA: TGCGCCAGCAGCTCCCTGACTAGCGGGGGGGCTAATGAGCAGTTCTTC
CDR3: CASSSLTSGGANEQFF

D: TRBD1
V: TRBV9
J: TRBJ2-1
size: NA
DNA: TGTGCCAGCAGCGAGACAGGGGGCTCCTACAATGAGCAGTTCTTC
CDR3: CASSETGGSYNEQFF

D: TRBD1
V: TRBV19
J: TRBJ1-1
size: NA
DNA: TGTGCCAGTAGTATCAGGGGGCTGAACACTGAAGCTTTCTTT
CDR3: CASSIRGLNTEAFF

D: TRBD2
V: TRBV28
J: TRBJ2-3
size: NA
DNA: TGTGCCAGCAGTTTTATGCGGGGGAAAATGGCGCAGTATTTT
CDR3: CASSFMRGKMAQYF

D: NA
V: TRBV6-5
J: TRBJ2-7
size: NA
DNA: TGTGCCAGCAGTTCCACAGGGTACCGGATTCAGTACTTC
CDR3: CASSSTGYRIQYF

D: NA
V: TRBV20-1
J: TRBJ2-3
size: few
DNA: TGCAGTGCTAGAACTGGAGATACGCAGTATTTT
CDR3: CSARTGDTQYF

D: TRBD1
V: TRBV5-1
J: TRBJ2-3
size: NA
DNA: TGCGCCAGCAGCAACACTGACTACAGGGGGACTAGCACAGATACGCAGTATTTT
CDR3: CASSNTDYRGTSTDTQYF

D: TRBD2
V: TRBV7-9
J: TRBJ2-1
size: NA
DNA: TGTGCCAGCAGCTTAGCGGGCGGGGGGGCTGAGTTCTTC
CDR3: CASSLAGGGAEFF

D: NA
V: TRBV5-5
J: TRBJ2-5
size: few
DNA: TGTGCCAGCAGCCCTGGACAGTCCGTCCAAGAGACCCAGTACTTC
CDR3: CASSPGQSVQETQYF

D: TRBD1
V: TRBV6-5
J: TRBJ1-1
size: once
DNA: TGTGCCAGCGGGGTCAGGGGGCTGGGGACTGAAGCTTTCTTT
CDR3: CASGVRGLGTEAFF

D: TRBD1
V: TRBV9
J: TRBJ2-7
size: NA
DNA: TGTGCCAGCAGCGGTGGACAGGGTAAATCCTACGAGCAGTACTTC
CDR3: CASSGGQGKSYEQYF

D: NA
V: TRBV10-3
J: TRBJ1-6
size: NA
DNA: TGTGCCATCAGTGAGTCGTCTAATCCGGGGGTTTGGTCACCCCTCCACTTT
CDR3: CAISESSNPGVWSPLHF

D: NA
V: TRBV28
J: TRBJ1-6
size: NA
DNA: TGTGCCAGCAGTGCCGGCCTCGGGCAGGGTTACTCACCCCTCCACTTT
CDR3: CASSAGLGQGYSPLHF

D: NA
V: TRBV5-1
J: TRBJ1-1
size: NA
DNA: TGCGCCAGCAGCTTAGGAAGGGGGAACACTGAAGCTTTCTTT
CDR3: CASSLGRGNTEAFF

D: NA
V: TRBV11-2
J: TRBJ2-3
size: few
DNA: TGTGCCAGCAGCTGGGGACTTTCACGAACTATTCGCACAGATACGCAGTATTTT
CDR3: CASSWGLSRTIRTDTQYF

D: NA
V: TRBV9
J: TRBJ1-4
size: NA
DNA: TGTGCCAGCAGCTTTAGAGGGGGTAATGAAAAACTGTTTTTT
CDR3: CASSFRGGNEKLFF

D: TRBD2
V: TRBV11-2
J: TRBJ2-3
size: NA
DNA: TGTGCCAGCAGCCCTGGGACTAGCGGGGTTAATACGCAGTATTTT
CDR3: CASSPGTSGVNTQYF

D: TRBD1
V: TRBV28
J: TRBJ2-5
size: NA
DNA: TGTGCCAGCAGCCCCGGGACAGGGCCAGGGGAGACCCAGTACTTC
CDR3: CASSPGTGPGETQYF

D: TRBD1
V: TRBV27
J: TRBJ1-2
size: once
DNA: TGTGCCAGCAGTTTACAGGGGGCTAAGGGCTACACCTTC
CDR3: CASSLQGAKGYTF

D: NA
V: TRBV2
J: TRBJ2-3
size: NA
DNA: TGTGCCAGCAGTGAAACAGTCACAGATACGCAGTATTTT
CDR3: CASSETVTDTQYF

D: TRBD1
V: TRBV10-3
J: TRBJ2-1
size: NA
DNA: TGTGCCATCTCCGGGACAGGGGGCTTCAATGAGCAGTTCTTC
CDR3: CAISGTGGFNEQFF

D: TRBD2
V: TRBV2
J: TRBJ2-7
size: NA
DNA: TGTGCCAGCAGTGACCCGGGACAAGGACTAGCGGGGCGCTACGAGCAGTACTTC
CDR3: CASSDPGQGLAGRYEQYF

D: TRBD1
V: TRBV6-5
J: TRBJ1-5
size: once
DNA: TGTGCCAGCAGTCTGACAGGGAAAACCAATCAGCCCCAGCATTTT
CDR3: CASSLTGKTNQPQHF

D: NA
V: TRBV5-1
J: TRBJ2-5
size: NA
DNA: TGCGCCAGCAGCCCCGGGGCCCAGGGGGAGACCCAGTACTTC
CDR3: CASSPGAQGETQYF

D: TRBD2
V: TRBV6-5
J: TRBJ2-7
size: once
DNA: TGTGCCAGCAGTACGGCTAGCGGGGAGTCCTACGAGCAGTACTTC
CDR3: CASSTASGESYEQYF

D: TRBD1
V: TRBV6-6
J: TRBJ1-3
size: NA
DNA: TGTGCCAGCAGTTATTCCGGACAGGGGGGAAACACCATATATTTT
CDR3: CASSYSGQGGNTIYF

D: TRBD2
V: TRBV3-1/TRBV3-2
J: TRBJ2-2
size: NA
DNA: TGTGCCAGCAGCCAACATACCGGGACTAAGCTCGGGGAGCTGTTTTTT
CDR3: CASSQHTGTKLGELFF

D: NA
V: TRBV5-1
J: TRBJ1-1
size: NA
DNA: TGCGCCAGCAGCCCCCTAGCGGTTGGGAACACTGAAGCTTTCTTT
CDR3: CASSPLAVGNTEAFF

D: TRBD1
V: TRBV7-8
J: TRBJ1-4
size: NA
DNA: TGTGCCAGCAGCCCAAACAGGGGGGCCAATAAAATTAATGAAAAACTGTTTTTT
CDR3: CASSPNRGANKINEKLFF